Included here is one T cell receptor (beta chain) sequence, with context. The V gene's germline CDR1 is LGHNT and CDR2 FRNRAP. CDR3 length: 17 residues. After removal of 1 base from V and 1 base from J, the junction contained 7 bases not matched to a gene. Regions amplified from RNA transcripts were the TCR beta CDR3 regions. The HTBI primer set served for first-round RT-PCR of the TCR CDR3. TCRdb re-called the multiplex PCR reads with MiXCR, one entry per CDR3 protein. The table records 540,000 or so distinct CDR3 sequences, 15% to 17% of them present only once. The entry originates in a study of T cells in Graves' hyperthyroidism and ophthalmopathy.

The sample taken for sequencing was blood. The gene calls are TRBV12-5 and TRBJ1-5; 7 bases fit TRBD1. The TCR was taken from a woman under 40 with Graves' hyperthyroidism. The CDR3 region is CASGLDTGTESNQPQHF. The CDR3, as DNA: TGTGCTAGTGGTTTGGATACCGGGACAGAGAGCAATCAGCCCCAGCATTTT.